This TCR beta chain was sequenced in a study of T cells in localized non-small cell lung cancer. Findings and caveats of the study: Elevated blood T cell density was associated with longer overall survival. A median 57 of the top 100 tumor clones appeared in adjacent lung. Maximal T cell clonality occurred in uninvolved adjacent lung, with tumor ranking below it. Sequencing, confined to only one tumor region, leaves heterogeneity possible.

CDR3 size: 15 residues. Trimming left V 4 bases short and J 3 bases short, with 15 bases between. From germline, CDR1 is MNHEY and CDR2 SMNVEV (reference sequence). The repertoire was sequenced with immunoSEQ multiplex PCR; TCRdb's copy has only in-frame clones and lacks some. The repertoire holds tens of thousands of clones, around four fifths seen once, with under 3.5% in the top ten. This clone showed up just a few times. Its antigen remains unknown. Sequencing was performed on peripheral blood, taken before any cancer treatment. This chain joins TRBV27 and TRBJ2-5; D possibly uses TRBD1 or TRBD2 (5 bases each). The source of this sequence is a man aged 35 to 69 with stage I lung adenocarcinoma. The CDR3 DNA reads as TGTGCCAGCAGTTCGAGGGGCAGTTGGGAAGAGACCCAGTACTTC. It encodes CASSSRGSWEETQYF.